This T cell receptor beta chain was identified in a study of regulatory T cells in long-lasting Graves disease. Sample time point: newly diagnosed GD, antithyroid drugs for less than 3 months. Generation of the TCR library employed RNA extracted from PBMCs. Arm-PCR of CDR3 regions and iRepertoire HTBI primers were used to build TCR beta libraries. TCRdb used MiXCR to reprocess the multiplex PCR reads, holding one entry per CDR3 protein. This sample has hundreds of thousands of distinct CDR3 sequences, with approximately 15% found just once. This sample was shared with a second study, whose subject was T cells in Graves' hyperthyroidism and ophthalmopathy.

This TCR was sampled from a middle-aged woman with Graves disease. The sample consisted of peripheral blood mononuclear cells (PBMCs), taken at new diagnosis, from a patient treated with antithyroid drugs.

In DNA form, the CDR3 reads TGCGCCAGCAGCCAAGTCATCCACAGGGCCGAGAACTATGGCTACACCTTC. Encoded protein: CASSQVIHRAENYGYTF. The chain employs TRBV4-1 and TRBJ1-2; tentatively, D is TRBD1 (6 bases). The length of the CDR3 is 17 residues. Deletions cut 1 base from V and 2 bases from J, with 17 bases between. Germline lookup yields CDR1 MGHRA and CDR2 YSYEKL.